This TCR beta chain was identified in a study of long-term antiretroviral therapy in people with HIV (dated by TCRdb to about 2022). With regard to the full study: The earliest samples were collected roughly a decade before the 2015 WHO recommendation for immediate ART, at a time when ART was usually postponed until CD4 counts fell. From 30 adults with confirmed HIV infection, the cohort provided some 200 cryopreserved PBMC samples, gathered serially across a mean of around six years (range 1-12). No cross-contamination during QIAcube processing was shown when test extractions of a monoclonal T-cell line were performed alongside about 30 polyclonal samples. A retrospective serial study tested whether ART initiation and durable HIV suppression were associated with changes in peripheral blood TRB repertoire composition and diversity. About 35% of the 30 participants with HIV were female.

Trimming takes 5 bases from V and 6 bases from J, and the germline ends sit 12 bases apart. Via the germline V gene, CDR1 is SGHVS and CDR2 FNYEAQ. The CDR3 numbers 13 residues from cysteine through phenylalanine. Only the CDR3 DNA is retained, 39 bases long and in frame from the first base. Overall study results and their limits: Inferences about post-ART repertoire changes were limited because no data were available on ART adherence, viral resistance or therapy changes. A significant increase in TRB diversity was found to be associated with ART initiation, although TRB diversity was observed to remain significantly below that of transplant donor controls even after long-term ART. HIV repertoires had narrower CDR3 length ranges than controls, and the network structure suggested an antigen-experienced repertoire that shifted only slightly toward naive after ART. The samples span the years 2004 to 2017, and the ART regimens used may be less effective than current regimens. The repertoire was dominated across all time points by expanded TRB clones identified before ART initiation, although this dominance was seen to fluctuate and to decrease in many PLHIV after ART. Owing to limited PBMC availability, only the TCR beta chain was sequenced, without alpha chain pairing. Because pre-ART samples had limited cell numbers, unsorted PBMC were profiled rather than sorted CD4+ and CD8+ T cells.

The immunoSEQ hsTCRB v3.0 assay was used at survey level resolution to sequence the TRB variable region. The targeted TRB sequencing depth was about 40,000-55,000 T-cell genomes per sample. An Illumina MiSeq with a v3 150-cycle kit was used to sequence the pooled TRB libraries. For the original study's pipeline: Analysis of repertoires was carried out in R inside a reproducible Nextflow workflow spanning QC, data transformation and analysis. LymphoSeq2, an R package for exploring AIRR-Seq data, was used to implement custom analyses. A few samples that yielded fewer than 5000 total TRB sequences were excluded, so that approximately 200 HIV repertoires were analyzed. Among the 188 retained HIV repertoires, 55 to 65 were collected before ART initiation and over 120 were collected after ART initiation. Each repertoire was downsampled to 5000 TRB nucleotide sequences, and summary statistics were averaged across 100 downsampling iterations. Only TRB sequences with CDR3 regions of at least seven amino acids were retained for analysis. Diversity was assessed using a clonality score derived from Shannon entropy and using the Gini coefficient. In the repertoire networks, any two of the top 5000 CDR3 amino acid sequences were linked whenever the two sequences differed by an edit distance of one. Antigen specificity groups and MHC restriction were predicted for TRB CDR3 amino acid sequences with GLIPH2. CDR3 amino acid sequences were matched against VDJdb and McPAS-TCR to flag known CMV, EBV, HIV or tissue antigen associations. Pre-ART, post-ART and control groups were compared with Wilcoxon signed-rank tests and Holm-Bonferroni correction. TCRdb provides this immuneACCESS table in a form limited to in-frame rearrangements. Some clones are lacking; in checked studies, under half of them reflect an unresolved V gene, and why the rest are absent is not known. V and J calls plus clone size are reproduced from that table; the DNA served to infer D and trimming. The sample table shows approximately 26,000 clones, and around 83% are seen once. The ten largest clones capture approximately 14% of the sample.

To be included, a participant needed at least one PBMC sample from before ART initiation plus at least two post-ART samples. Every participant with HIV received treatment in the United States of America. Before DNA extraction, cryopreserved samples of about 0.9-10 million PBMC were thawed and then washed. At the time of the earliest PBMC sample, participants with HIV were aged between roughly 20 and 55 years. PBMC samples from each participant spanned 1-4 timepoints before ART initiation and 2-8 timepoints after ART initiation, with a median of 7 samples. For every participant, serial HIV viral load, CD4+ T-cell count, ART history and demographic data were obtained. A Qiagen kit on a QIAcube was used to extract genomic DNA from unsorted PBMC, with samples processed in batches of 12. In regard to this clone: Its antigen remains unidentified. Base-call qualities are not available, and no considerably larger clone is one nucleotide away.

Here the sequenced sample was unsorted PBMCs, taken 2.9 years after starting antiretroviral therapy. This chain is built from TRBV7-6 and TRBJ2-3, with the D call perhaps TRBD1 or TRBD2, each one matching 6 bases. The source of this sequence is a man in his fifties with HIV. Here the CDR3 is given as CASSRGPMDTQYF. The DNA sequence follows: TGTGCCAGCAGCCGGGGGCCTATGGATACGCAGTATTTT.